These 29 T cell receptor beta chains originate from one sample sequenced in a study of T cells in Graves' hyperthyroidism and ophthalmopathy. Amplification targeted TCR beta CDR3 regions from RNA transcripts. HTBI primers were the set used in a first-round RT-PCR of the TCR CDR3. Via MiXCR, TCRdb re-called the multiplex PCR reads, giving one row per CDR3 protein. The table includes about 700,000 distinct CDR3 sequences, around 15% detected once. What was sequenced was blood. The origin of the receptors is a woman aged 18-30 years with Graves' hyperthyroidism.

The table lists this clonotype with a few counts. Given a much more abundant clone one base away, this may be a read error. This sequence joins TRBV11-2 and TRBJ2-1, with 11 bases matching TRBD1. The J call may be mistaken, given a closer DNA end match to TRBJ2-7. This CDR3 is built from 15 residues. Per germline, CDR1 SGHAT and CDR2 FQNNGV. Here the CDR3 reads CASSRDRGTYNEQYF. CDR3 DNA sequence: TGTGCCAGCAGCCGGGACAGGGGGACATACAATGAGCAGTACTTC.

The chain has TRBV11-2 and TRBJ2-7, with a tentative D call TRBD1 (5 bases). V was clipped by 4 bases and J by 1 base, with 14 bases between them. The CDR3 sequence is 15 residues long. CDR1 is SGHAT, CDR2 FQNNGV, per germline. CDR3 DNA: TGTGCCAGCAGCTCGACAGCGACTCCTTCCTACGAGCAGTACTTC. It codes for CASSSTATPSYEQYF.

This clonotype was counted ten times or more. The rearrangement joins TRBV5-1 to TRBJ2-7; 8 nucleotides align to TRBD2. Unmatched junction bases numbered 6, after V lost 0 bases and J lost 1 base. From germline, CDR1 is SGHRS and CDR2 YFSETQ. The CDR3 extends over 16 amino acids. This CDR3 is CASSLGLAGNSYEQYF. CDR3 DNA sequence: TGCGCCAGCAGCTTGGGGCTAGCGGGTAATTCCTACGAGCAGTACTTC. The complete variable domain, with remaining parts taken from reference TRBV5-1 and TRBJ2-7, reads KAGVTQTPRYLIKTRGQQVTLSCSPISGHRSVSWYQQTPGQGLQFLFEYFSETQRNKGNFPGRFSGRQFSNSRSEMNVSTLELGDSALYLCASSLGLAGNSYEQYFGPGTRLTVT.

The V gene is TRBV12-3 or TRBV12-4, the J gene TRBJ2-2; D possibly uses TRBD1 or TRBD2 (6 bases each). The V and J ends lost 5 bases and 6 bases respectively, with 16 bases between them. The CDR3 sequence is 15 residues long. In nucleotides, the CDR3 is TGTGCCAGCAGTCCGGGGGCGGGCGGCGCCGGGGAGCTGTTTTTT. Translated: CASSPGAGGAGELFF.

Many counts were recorded for this clonotype. The chain carries TRBV12-3 or TRBV12-4 and TRBJ2-5; 7 nucleotides line up with TRBD1. The J segment lost 0 bases and the V segment lost 0 bases, leaving 1 base of the junction unmatched. This CDR3 contains 15 residues. The CDR3 reads CASSLADRDQETQYF. CDR3 DNA sequence: TGTGCCAGCAGTTTAGCTGACAGGGACCAAGAGACCCAGTACTTC.

This rearrangement joins TRBV27 to TRBJ2-7; the D is unclear. V gave up 3 bases and J gave up 2 bases, with 8 bases separating them. Germline assignment: CDR1 MNHEY and CDR2 SMNVEV (reference sequence). The CDR3 consists of 13 residues. In DNA form, the CDR3 reads TGTGCCAGCAGTTTTAGTCACACCTACGAGCAGTACTTC. Translating gives CASSFSHTYEQYF.

V usage is TRBV12-3 or TRBV12-4 and J usage is TRBJ1-6, with D possibly TRBD1 on 5 matching bases. V gave up 5 bases and J gave up 10 bases, with 12 bases separating them. The CDR3 extends over 13 amino acids. CDR3 DNA: TGTGCCAGCAGTACACGAGGGGACTCACCCCTCCACTTT. Its translation is CASSTRGDSPLHF.

This clonotype was counted ten times or more. V usage is TRBV18 and J usage is TRBJ2-3; no clear D. The CDR3 consists of 14 residues. The V gene lost 0 bases and the J gene lost 6 bases, with 10 bases spanning the gap. Germline CDR1 is KGHSH and CDR2 is LQKENI. Here the CDR3 DNA reads TGTGCCAGCTCACCACCGTCCCCGCAGGATACGCAGTATTTT. Protein product: CASSPPSPQDTQYF.

This clonotype was recorded at least ten times. The CDR3 is CASSRIGRIYNEQFF. CDR3 nucleotides: TGTGCCAGCAGTCGAATCGGGAGGATTTACAATGAGCAGTTCTTC. The chain joins TRBV27 to TRBJ2-1; TRBD2 aligns across 7 bases. V was clipped by 5 bases and J by 4 bases; unmatched bases: 8. Germline V lookup: CDR1 MNHEY, CDR2 SMNVEV (reference sequence). The CDR3 is 15 residues long.

The chain combines TRBV2 with TRBJ2-1, with a weak D call TRBD2 (5 bases). V was clipped by 6 bases and J by 7 bases, with 10 bases between them. The CDR3 spans 12 residues. Germline V lookup: CDR1 SNHLY, CDR2 FYNNEI. CDR3 nucleotides: TGTGCCAGCAGGAGGACGGGAAATGAGCAGTTCTTC. This sequence encodes CASRRTGNEQFF. Full variable domain (rest looked up from reference TRBV2 and TRBJ2-1): EPEVTQTPSHQVTQMGQEVILRCVPISNHLYFYWYRQILGQKVEFLVSFYNNEISEKSEIFDDQFSVERPDGSNFTLKIRSTKLEDSAMYFCASRRTGNEQFFGPGTRLTVL.

The J gene is TRBJ1-1, the V gene TRBV27, with unresolved D. Trimming stripped 3 bases from V and 1 base from J, with 12 bases between. Germline V lookup: CDR1 MNHEY, CDR2 SMNVEV (reference sequence). The CDR3 loop spans 15 amino acids. The CDR3 is CASSLGKSGNTEAFF. As DNA, the CDR3 is TGTGCCAGCAGTTTGGGCAAGTCGGGGAACACTGAAGCTTTCTTT.

This clonotype was detected ten times or more. The chain recombines TRBV20-1 with TRBJ2-3; D not resolved. CDR1 and CDR2 (germline): DFQATT, SNEGSKA (reference sequence). The CDR3 has 12 residues. The V end lost 3 bases, the J end lost 6 bases, and 10 bases lay between the germline ends. The CDR3 DNA follows: TGCAGTGCTAGGCCTTCGGCCGATACGCAGTATTTT. The encoded protein is CSARPSADTQYF.

This clonotype was counted ten times or more. V is TRBV12-5 and J is TRBJ2-1; 11 bases line up with TRBD2. The germline CDR1 and CDR2 sequences are LGHNT and FRNRAP. There are 18 residues in the CDR3. V lost 3 bases and J lost 3; bases outside the gene matches: 10. For the CDR3, the DNA is TGTGCTAGTGGTTTATGTGGTAGCGGGAGGGTAGTCTACAATGAGCAGTTCTTC. Its translation: CASGLCGSGRVVYNEQFF.

The rearrangement joins TRBV9 to TRBJ2-1; 8 bases are shared with TRBD2. Germline V gene sequence: CDR1 SGDLS, CDR2 YYNGEE. The trim removed 7 bases at V and 4 bases at J, leaving 4 bases unmatched. CDR3 length: 13 amino acids. CDR3 sequence: CASSGGPYNEQFF. In nucleotides, the CDR3 is TGTGCCAGCTCGGGAGGGCCTTACAATGAGCAGTTCTTC.

This clonotype was recorded at least ten times. DNA for the CDR3: TGTGCCAGCAGCAGGGGGCCGAATGAAAAACTGTTTTTT. This sequence encodes CASSRGPNEKLFF. The chain employs TRBV6-1 and TRBJ1-4; 8 nucleotides line up with TRBD1. Looked up from germline, CDR1 is MNHNS and CDR2 is SASEGT. With 6 bases clipped from V and 5 bases from J, the junction kept 2 bases outside the gene matches. This CDR3 contains 13 residues.

This clonotype was counted between two and nine times. This chain links TRBV15 with TRBJ1-1; TRBD1 agrees at 7 bases. Losses at the gene ends were 4 bases for V and 0 bases for J; bases not matched to a gene: 14. Germline lookup yields CDR1 LNHNV and CDR2 YYDKDF (reference sequence). The CDR3 spans 18 residues. Here the CDR3 DNA reads TGTGCCACCAGCAACCGCATCCCGGGACAGCATATGAACACTGAAGCTTTCTTT. The encoded protein is CATSNRIPGQHMNTEAFF.

This clonotype was seen a handful of times. The V call is TRBV10-1, the J call TRBJ2-2; no firm D call. The CDR3 is 13 residues long. The V end lost 4 bases, the J end lost 5 bases, and 8 bases lay between the germline ends. Germline CDR1 is WNHNN and CDR2 is SYGVQD (reference sequence). The CDR3 reads CASSGSWTGELFF. The CDR3 DNA follows: TGCGCCAGCAGTGGGAGTTGGACCGGGGAGCTGTTTTTT.

This clonotype was seen repeatedly, ten times or more. V is TRBV11-2 and J is TRBJ2-1, with TRBD2 matching 13 bases. The germline V gene has CDR1 SGHAT and CDR2 FQNNGV. With V trimmed by 1 base and J by 9 bases, 12 bases remained unmatched. The CDR3 is 18 residues long. The CDR3, as DNA: TGTGCCAGCAGCTTAGTTCCCGAACTAGCGGGAGGGCCGGGTGAGCAGTTCTTC. It yields the protein CASSLVPELAGGPGEQFF.

V is TRBV12-3 or TRBV12-4 and J is TRBJ1-5; 8 positions agree with TRBD1. This CDR3 is built from 14 residues. The ends lost 2 bases at V and 7 bases at J; junction bases unmatched: 4. Here the CDR3 DNA reads TGTGCCAGCAGTTTAAGGACAGGGAGACAGCCCCAGCATTTT. Translating gives CASSLRTGRQPQHF.

This sequence joins TRBV7-8 and TRBJ2-4; no firm D call. This CDR3 comprises 15 residues. The V end lost 5 bases, the J end lost 6 bases, and 17 bases lay between the germline ends. Germline CDR1 reads SGHVS; CDR2 reads FQNEAQ. CDR3 region: CASSPLESRTNIQYF. CDR3 nucleotides: TGTGCCAGCAGCCCACTCGAAAGTAGGACAAACATTCAGTACTTC.

This clonotype was found a few times. The CDR3 spells CASSLELAGRTEQFF. The DNA of the CDR3 is TGTGCCAGCAGTTTAGAACTAGCGGGACGAACTGAGCAGTTCTTC. V usage is TRBV27 and J usage is TRBJ2-1; 10 bases line up with TRBD2. V lost 2 bases to trimming and J lost 9 bases; unmatched junction nucleotides: 7. Germline V gives CDR1 MNHEY, CDR2 SMNVEV (reference sequence). The CDR3 spans 15 residues.

Only a few counts were recorded for this clonotype. This sequence joins TRBV28 and TRBJ1-2; D might be TRBD1 (6 bases). The germline V gene has CDR1 MDHEN and CDR2 SYDVKM. V lost 7 bases to trimming and J lost 4 bases, with 10 bases between them. The CDR3 length is 12 residues. In DNA, the CDR3 is TGTGCCAGCACAAACAGGGCCTATGGCTACACCTTC. Translation gives CASTNRAYGYTF.

The chain couples TRBV10-3 to TRBJ1-4; possibly TRBD1 for D (6 bases). There are 15 residues in the CDR3. The germline V gene encodes CDR1 ENHRY and CDR2 SYGVKD. Trimming removed 8 bases from V and 8 bases from J, with 21 bases in between. The CDR3 spells CAIRSGFTGLEKLFF. The CDR3 nucleotides are TGTGCCATCCGCTCTGGATTCACAGGGCTCGAAAAACTGTTTTTT.

This clonotype has a count of ten or more. The rearrangement uses TRBV11-2 and TRBJ2-5; a possible D gene is TRBD2 (6 bases). CDR3 size: 14 residues. V was cut by 5 bases and J by 2 bases, with 12 bases left in between. CDR1 SGHAT and CDR2 FQNNGV come from the germline V gene. CDR3: CASSRLREQETQYF. The CDR3 DNA reads as TGTGCCAGCAGCCGATTACGGGAGCAAGAGACCCAGTACTTC.

This clonotype was recorded a few times. The junction differs from germline at one of its ends, possibly a read error. The rearrangement joins TRBV12-3 or TRBV12-4 to TRBJ2-5; D may match TRBD1 or TRBD2 (6 bases each). This CDR3 comprises 15 residues. The CDR3 region is CASSLAGGHGETQHF. The DNA of the CDR3 is TGTGCCAGCAGTTTAGCTGGGGGGCACGGGGAGACCCAGCACTTC.

This clonotype was found many times. The rearrangement links TRBV7-2 to TRBJ1-1; D not resolved. Germline lookup yields CDR1 SGHTA and CDR2 FQGNSA. The V end lost 5 bases, the J end lost 1 base, and 14 bases lay between the germline ends. The CDR3 is made up of 15 amino acids. DNA of the CDR3: TGTGCCAGCAGCCGGGTTCGGGGAAAGAACACTGAAGCTTTCTTT. It encodes CASSRVRGKNTEAFF.

The chain combines TRBV27 with TRBJ2-1, with a possible D match to TRBD2 (6 bases). Trimming pared 6 bases from V and 9 bases from J, leaving 15 bases between. Per the germline V gene, CDR1 is MNHEY and CDR2 is SMNVEV (reference sequence). The CDR3 sequence is 13 residues long. CDR3 sequence reads: CASSPTSIGEQFF. DNA for the CDR3: TGTGCCAGCAGCCCGACTAGTATCGGTGAGCAGTTCTTC.

There are a few counts of this clonotype. The rearrangement links TRBV19 to TRBJ2-4, with 8 bases that match TRBD1. V dropped 1 base and J dropped 0; count of bases not matched to a gene: 5. The germline V gene has CDR1 LNHDA and CDR2 SQIVND (reference sequence). The length of the CDR3 is 17 residues. CDR3 DNA sequence: TGTGCCAGTAGTATAGGTACAGGGGGTCAAGCCAAAAACATTCAGTACTTC. Protein product: CASSIGTGGQAKNIQYF. The entire variable domain, with the rest obtained from reference TRBV19 and TRBJ2-4, is as follows: DGGITQSPKYLFRKEGQNVTLSCEQNLNHDAMYWYRQDPGQGLRLIYYSQIVNDFQKGDIAEGYSVSREKKESFPLTVTSAQKNPTAFYLCASSIGTGGQAKNIQYFGAGTRLSVL.

The rearrangement uses TRBV7-9 and TRBJ2-3; D unresolved. The CDR3 has 12 residues. Germline loops: CDR1 SEHNR, CDR2 FQNEAQ (reference sequence). The V and J ends lost 5 bases and 5 bases respectively, with 8 bases between them. In DNA, the CDR3 is TGTGCCAGCAGCCGGAGTGTAGATACGCAGTATTTT. As protein: CASSRSVDTQYF.